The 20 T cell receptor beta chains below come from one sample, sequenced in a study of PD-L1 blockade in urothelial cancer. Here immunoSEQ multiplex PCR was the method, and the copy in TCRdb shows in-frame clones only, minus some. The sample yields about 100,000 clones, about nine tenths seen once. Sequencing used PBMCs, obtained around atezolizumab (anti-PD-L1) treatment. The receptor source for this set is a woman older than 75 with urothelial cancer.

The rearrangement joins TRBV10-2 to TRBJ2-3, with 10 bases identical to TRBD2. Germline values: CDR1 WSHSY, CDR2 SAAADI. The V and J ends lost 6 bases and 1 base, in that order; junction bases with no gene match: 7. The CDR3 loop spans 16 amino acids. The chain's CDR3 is CASSKLTSGRTDTQYF. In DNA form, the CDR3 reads TGCGCCAGCAGCAAATTGACTAGCGGGCGCACAGATACGCAGTATTTT.

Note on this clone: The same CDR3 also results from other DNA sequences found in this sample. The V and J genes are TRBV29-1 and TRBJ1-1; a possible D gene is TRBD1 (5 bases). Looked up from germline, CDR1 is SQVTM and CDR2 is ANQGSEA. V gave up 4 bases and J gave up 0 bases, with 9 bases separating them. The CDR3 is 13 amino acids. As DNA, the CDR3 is TGCAGCGTTGGCGGGGGGATGAACACTGAAGCTTTCTTT. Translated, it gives CSVGGGMNTEAFF.

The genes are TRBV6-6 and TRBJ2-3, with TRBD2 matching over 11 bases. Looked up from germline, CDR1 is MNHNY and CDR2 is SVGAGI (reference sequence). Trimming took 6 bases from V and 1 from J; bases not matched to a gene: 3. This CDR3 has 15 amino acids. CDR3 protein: CASRGLAARTDTQYF. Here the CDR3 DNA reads TGTGCCAGCAGGGGACTAGCGGCTCGCACAGATACGCAGTATTTT.

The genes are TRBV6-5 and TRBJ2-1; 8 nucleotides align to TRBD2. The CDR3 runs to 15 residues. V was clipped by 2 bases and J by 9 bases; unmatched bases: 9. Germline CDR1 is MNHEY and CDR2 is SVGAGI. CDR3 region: CASSYLSGGAGEQFF. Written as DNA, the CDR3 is TGTGCCAGCAGTTACCTATCGGGGGGGGCAGGTGAGCAGTTCTTC.

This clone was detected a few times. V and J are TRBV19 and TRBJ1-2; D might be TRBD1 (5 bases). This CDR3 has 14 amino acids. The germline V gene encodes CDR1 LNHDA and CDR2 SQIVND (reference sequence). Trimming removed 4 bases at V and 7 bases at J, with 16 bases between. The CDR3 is CASSSRPRGGGYTF. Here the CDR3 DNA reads TGTGCCAGTAGTAGCCGGCCTCGCGGGGGTGGCTACACCTTC.

CDR3: CASSSGQGMGWLFF. The CDR3 DNA reads TGCGCCAGCAGTTCCGGACAGGGGATGGGTTGGCTGTTTTTT. The chain is built from TRBV5-1 and TRBJ2-2; 9 bases map to TRBD1. The CDR3 covers 14 residues. Trimming cost V 5 bases and J 13 bases; bases outside gene matches: 12. From germline, CDR1 is SGHRS and CDR2 YFSETQ.

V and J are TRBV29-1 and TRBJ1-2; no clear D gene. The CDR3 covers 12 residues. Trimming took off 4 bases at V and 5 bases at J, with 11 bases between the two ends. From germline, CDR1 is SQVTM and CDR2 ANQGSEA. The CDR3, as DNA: TGCAGCGTTGGAGACACAGCTTATGGCTACACCTTC. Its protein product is CSVGDTAYGYTF. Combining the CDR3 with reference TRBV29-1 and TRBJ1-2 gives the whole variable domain SAVISQKPSRDICQRGTSLTIQCQVDSQVTMMFWYRQQPGQSLTLIATANQGSEATYESGFVIDKFPISRPNLTFSTLTVSNMSPEDSSIYLCSVGDTAYGYTFGSGTRLTVV.

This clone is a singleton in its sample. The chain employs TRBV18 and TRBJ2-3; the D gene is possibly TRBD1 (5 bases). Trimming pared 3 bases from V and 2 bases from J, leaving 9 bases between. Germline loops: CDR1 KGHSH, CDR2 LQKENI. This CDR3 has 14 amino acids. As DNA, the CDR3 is TGTGCCAGCTCACCGACAGCCAACACAGATACGCAGTATTTT. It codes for CASSPTANTDTQYF.

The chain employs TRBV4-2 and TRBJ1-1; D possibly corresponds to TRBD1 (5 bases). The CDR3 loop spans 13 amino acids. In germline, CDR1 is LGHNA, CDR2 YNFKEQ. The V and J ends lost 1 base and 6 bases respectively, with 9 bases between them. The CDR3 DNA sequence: TGTGCCAGCAGCCAAGGTGGGGCCCCTGAAGCTTTCTTT. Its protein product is CASSQGGAPEAFF.

CDR3 sequence reads: CASSSLGASGSTTDTQYF. As DNA, the CDR3 is TGTGCCAGCAGCTCCCTTGGGGCTAGCGGGAGTACCACAGATACGCAGTATTTT. V usage is TRBV7-3 and J usage is TRBJ2-3, with 10 bases matching TRBD2. This CDR3 is 18 amino acids long. CDR1 and CDR2 (germline): SGHTA, FQGTGA. The V and J ends lost 4 bases and 2 bases, in that order; junction bases with no gene match: 12.

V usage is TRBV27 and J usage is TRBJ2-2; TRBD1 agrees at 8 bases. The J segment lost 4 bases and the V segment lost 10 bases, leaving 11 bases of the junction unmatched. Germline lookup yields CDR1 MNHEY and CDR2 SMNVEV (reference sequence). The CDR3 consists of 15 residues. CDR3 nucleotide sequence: TGTGCCACCAGACTTACAGGGGGAATCACCGGGGAGCTGTTTTTT. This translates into CATRLTGGITGELFF.

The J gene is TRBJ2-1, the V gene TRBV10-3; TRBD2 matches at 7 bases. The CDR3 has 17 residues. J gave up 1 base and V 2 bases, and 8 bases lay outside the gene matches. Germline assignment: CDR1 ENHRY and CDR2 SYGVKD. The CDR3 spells CAISEPRGGRSYNEQFF. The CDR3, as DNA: TGTGCCATCAGTGAGCCGAGGGGCGGGAGATCCTACAATGAGCAGTTCTTC.

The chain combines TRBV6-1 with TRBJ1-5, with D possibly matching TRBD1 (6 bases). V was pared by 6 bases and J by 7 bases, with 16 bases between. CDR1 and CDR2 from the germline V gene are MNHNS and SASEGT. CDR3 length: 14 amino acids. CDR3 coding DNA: TGTGCCAGCAGGGTTCGCGGGGGGCGGCAGCCCCAGCATTTT. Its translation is CASRVRGGRQPQHF.

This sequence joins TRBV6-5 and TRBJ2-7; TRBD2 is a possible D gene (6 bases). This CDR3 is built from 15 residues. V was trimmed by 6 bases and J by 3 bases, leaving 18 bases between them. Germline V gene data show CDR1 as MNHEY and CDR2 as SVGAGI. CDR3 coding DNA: TGTGCCAGCAGACAAGGGGACTCAGAATACTACGAGCAGTACTTC. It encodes CASRQGDSEYYEQYF.

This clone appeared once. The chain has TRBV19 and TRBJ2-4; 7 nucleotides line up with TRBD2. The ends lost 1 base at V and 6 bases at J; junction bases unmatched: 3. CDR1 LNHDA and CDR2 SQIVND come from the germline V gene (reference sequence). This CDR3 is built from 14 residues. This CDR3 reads CASSIAGGRNIQYF. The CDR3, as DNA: TGTGCCAGTAGTATAGCGGGAGGAAGAAACATTCAGTACTTC.

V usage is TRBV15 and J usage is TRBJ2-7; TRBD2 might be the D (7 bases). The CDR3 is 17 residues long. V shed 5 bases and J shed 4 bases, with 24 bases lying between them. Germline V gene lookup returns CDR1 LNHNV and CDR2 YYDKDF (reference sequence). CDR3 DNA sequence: TGTGCCACCAGCGCCCAGAGGGGGGGTCGCAACTTTTACGAGCAGTACTTC. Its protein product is CATSAQRGGRNFYEQYF.

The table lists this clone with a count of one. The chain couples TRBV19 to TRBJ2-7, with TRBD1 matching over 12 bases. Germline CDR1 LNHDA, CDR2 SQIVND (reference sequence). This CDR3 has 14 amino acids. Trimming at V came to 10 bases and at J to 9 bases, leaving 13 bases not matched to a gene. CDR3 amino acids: CATEDGTGGRGQYF. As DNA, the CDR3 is TGTGCCACTGAAGACGGGACAGGGGGCCGAGGGCAGTACTTC.

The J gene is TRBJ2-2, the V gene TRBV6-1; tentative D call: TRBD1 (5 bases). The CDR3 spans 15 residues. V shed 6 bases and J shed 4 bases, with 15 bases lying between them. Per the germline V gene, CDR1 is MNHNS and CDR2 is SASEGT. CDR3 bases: TGTGCCAGCAGCCTAAGGGGCAACCCCACCGGGGAGCTGTTTTTT. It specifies CASSLRGNPTGELFF.

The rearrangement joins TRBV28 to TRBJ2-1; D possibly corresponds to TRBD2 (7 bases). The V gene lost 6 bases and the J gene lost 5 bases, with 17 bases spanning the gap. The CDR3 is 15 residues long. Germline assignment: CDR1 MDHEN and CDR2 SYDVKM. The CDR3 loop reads CASSPGGGANNEQFF. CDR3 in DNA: TGTGCCAGCAGCCCCGGCGGGGGCGCAAACAATGAGCAGTTCTTC.

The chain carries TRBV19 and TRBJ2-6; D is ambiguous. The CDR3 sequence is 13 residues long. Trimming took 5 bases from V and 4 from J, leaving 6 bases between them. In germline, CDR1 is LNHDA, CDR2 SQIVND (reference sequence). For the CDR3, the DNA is TGTGCCAGTAGTTCCGCGGGGGCCAACGTCCTGACTTTC. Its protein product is CASSSAGANVLTF.